These 25 T cell receptor beta chains share one sample of origin, sequenced in a study of T cell repertoires in cytomegalovirus infection. No cognate antigen is known for these TCRs. TCRdb used MiXCR to reprocess the reads, holding one entry per CDR3 protein. The sample contains 110,000 to 150,000 distinct CDR3 sequences, 30% to 40% of which appear only once. Source: CD8+ T cells from cultured PBMCs, taken from culture after CMV antigen stimulation. The source of these receptors is a human donor in good health (CMV status not recorded). Some clones in this sample may be carry-over from other donors' samples.

This clonotype turned up a few times. The rearrangement joins TRBV6-1 to TRBJ1-5, with D perhaps TRBD1 (6 bases). Germline CDR1 and CDR2: MNHNS and SASEGT. Trimming cost V 7 bases and J 0 bases, with 25 bases left between them. This CDR3 is built from 19 residues. The CDR3 DNA is TGTGCCAGCACCCTACAGGGACTCCCCCGGGTTTATAGCAATCAGCCCCAGCATTTT. Protein product: CASTLQGLPRVYSNQPQHF.

This chain joins TRBV27 and TRBJ2-5, with TRBD2 identical over 8 bases. With V trimmed by 6 bases and J by 5 bases, 14 bases remained unmatched. There are 16 residues in the CDR3. CDR1 and CDR2 from the germline V gene are MNHEY and SMNVEV (reference sequence). CDR3 bases: TGTGCCAGCAGATCCCACGGGGCGGGGGGTTGGGAGACCCAGTACTTC. Translation: CASRSHGAGGWETQYF.

This clonotype was seen ten or more times. This chain uses TRBV11-1 with TRBJ2-7; 7 nucleotides align to TRBD2. V was pared by 4 bases and J by 2 bases, with 8 bases of the junction left unmatched. This CDR3 is built from 15 residues. Looked up from germline, CDR1 is SGHAT and CDR2 is FQDESV (reference sequence). CDR3 in amino acids: CASSSPLAETYEQYF. CDR3 in DNA: TGTGCCAGCAGCTCACCTCTAGCGGAAACCTACGAGCAGTACTTC. Full variable domain (missing parts from reference TRBV11-1 and TRBJ2-7): EAEVAQSPRYKITEKSQAVAFWCDPISGHATLYWYRQILGQGPELLVQFQDESVVDDSQLPKDRFSAERLKGVDSTLKIQPAELGDSAMYLCASSSPLAETYEQYFGPGTRLTVT.

The J gene is TRBJ2-5, the V gene TRBV20-1; D not certain. The CDR3 loop spans 13 amino acids. V gave up 6 bases and J gave up 1 base, with 12 bases separating them. Per the germline V gene, CDR1 is DFQATT and CDR2 is SNEGSKA (reference sequence). CDR3 protein: CSAQQVFQETQYF. For the CDR3, the DNA is TGCAGTGCCCAGCAGGTATTCCAAGAGACCCAGTACTTC.

This clonotype was counted a few times. This chain uses TRBV6-5 with TRBJ2-3, with unresolved D. V was cut by 7 bases and J by 3 bases, with 8 bases left in between. From germline, CDR1 is MNHEY and CDR2 SVGAGI. The CDR3 covers 12 residues. CDR3 amino acids: CASKQGTDTQYF. In DNA, the CDR3 is TGTGCCAGCAAACAAGGAACAGATACGCAGTATTTT.

This clonotype was detected a few times. The chain links TRBV20-1 to TRBJ2-6; 7 nucleotides match TRBD1. The CDR3 contains 16 residues. Germline CDR1 reads DFQATT; CDR2 reads SNEGSKA (reference sequence). V lost 5 bases and J lost 0; bases outside the gene matches: 7. The CDR3 loop is CSASATGISGANVLTF. The CDR3 DNA reads as TGCAGTGCTTCCGCGACAGGGATCTCTGGGGCCAACGTCCTGACTTTC.

This clonotype has ten or more counts. The genes are TRBV7-9 and TRBJ2-7; perhaps TRBD1 as D (5 bases). Germline V gene data show CDR1 as SEHNR and CDR2 as FQNEAQ (reference sequence). V was trimmed by 5 bases and J by 3 bases, leaving 14 bases between them. The CDR3 length is 14 residues. The DNA for the CDR3 is TGTGCCAGCAGCGCGGACATCCAGAGCTACGAGCAGTACTTC. Translated, it gives CASSADIQSYEQYF. Looking up the rest from reference TRBV7-9 and TRBJ2-7 gives the full variable domain: DTGVSQNPRHKITKRGQNVTFRCDPISEHNRLYWYRQTLGQGPEFLTYFQNEAQLEKSRLLSDRFSAERPKGSFSTLEIQRTEQGDSAMYLCASSADIQSYEQYFGPGTRLTVT.

The chain links TRBV7-9 to TRBJ2-7; unclear D gene. CDR1 is SEHNR, CDR2 FQNEAQ, per germline (reference sequence). Trimming shortened V by 1 base and J by 7 bases, and 8 bases separated the two germline ends. There are 12 residues in the CDR3. CDR3 in amino acids: CASSLVASEQYF. The CDR3 nucleotides read TGTGCCAGCAGCTTAGTGGCCTCGGAGCAGTACTTC.

The chain links TRBV15 to TRBJ2-2; no firm D call. Between the trimmed V and J ends, which lost 5 bases and 6 bases, there was a span of 13 bases. The CDR3 is made up of 14 amino acids. From germline, CDR1 is LNHNV and CDR2 YYDKDF (reference sequence). The CDR3 region is CATSPRTFAGELFF. The CDR3 DNA reads as TGTGCCACCAGCCCCCGGACGTTTGCCGGGGAGCTGTTTTTT.

The J gene is TRBJ1-5, the V gene TRBV27; 8 nucleotides line up with TRBD1. The V gene end was trimmed by 8 bases and the J gene end by 2 bases; junction bases not matched to a gene: 5. CDR1 and CDR2 (germline): MNHEY, SMNVEV (reference sequence). This CDR3 region has 14 residues. CDR3 protein: CASRTGTGNQPQHF. The CDR3 DNA is TGTGCCAGCCGGACAGGGACGGGCAATCAGCCCCAGCATTTT.

The table lists this clonotype with many counts. The V call is TRBV28, the J call TRBJ2-3; 12 bases are shared with TRBD2. Germline V gene sequence: CDR1 MDHEN, CDR2 SYDVKM. The ends lost 6 bases at V and 6 bases at J; junction bases unmatched: 7. This CDR3 has 15 residues. The CDR3 region is CASRPGTSGSDTQYF. The CDR3 DNA follows: TGTGCCAGCAGGCCCGGGACTAGCGGGTCGGATACGCAGTATTTT.

As DNA, the CDR3 is TGCGCCAGCAGCCCACTTGGAGTAGAGGCCGGAAACACCATATATTTT. Encoded protein: CASSPLGVEAGNTIYF. The chain is built from TRBV4-1 and TRBJ1-3; no clear D. Germline CDR1 reads MGHRA; CDR2 reads YSYEKL. V lost 4 bases, J lost 4 bases, and 17 bases lay in between. CDR3 length: 16 residues.

This chain links TRBV4-1 with TRBJ2-5; possible D gene TRBD1, 5 bases. CDR1 is MGHRA, CDR2 YSYEKL, per germline. V dropped 3 bases and J dropped 0 bases, with 8 bases sitting between them. The CDR3 extends over 14 amino acids. The CDR3 nucleotides read TGCGCCAGCAGCCAGCACAGGTACCAAGAGACCCAGTACTTC. Translation: CASSQHRYQETQYF.

The chain links TRBV4-1 to TRBJ1-2; unclear D gene. The germline gives CDR1 MGHRA, CDR2 YSYEKL. This CDR3 is 13 amino acids long. V lost 1 base and J 5 bases, leaving 8 bases between the germline ends. The CDR3 here is CASSQGSPYGYTF. The CDR3 DNA reads TGCGCCAGCAGCCAAGGAAGCCCTTATGGCTACACCTTC.

This clonotype showed up just a few times. The genes are TRBV7-2 and TRBJ1-5; D not certain. The germline V gene encodes CDR1 SGHTA and CDR2 FQGNSA. The CDR3 is made up of 8 amino acids. CDR3 nucleotides: TGTGTAAATCAGCCCCAGCATTTT. As protein: CVNQPQHF. The full variable domain, in which reference TRBV7-2 and TRBJ1-5 provide the parts outside the CDR3, is GAGVSQSPSNKVTEKGKDVELRCDPISGHTALYWYRQSLGQGLEFLIYFQGNSAPDKSGLPSDRFSAERTGGSVSTLTIQRTQQEDSAVYLCVNQPQHFGDGTRLSIL.

This clonotype turned up a few times. The chain couples TRBV6-6 to TRBJ2-1, with 8 bases identical to TRBD1. V was clipped by 0 bases and J by 2 bases; unmatched bases: 15. Germline CDR1 is MNHNY and CDR2 is SVGAGI (reference sequence). The CDR3 contains 20 residues. The CDR3: CASSYSPRTGSTLPYNEQFF. CDR3 DNA: TGTGCCAGCAGTTACTCTCCGCGGACAGGGTCGACGCTACCCTACAATGAGCAGTTCTTC.

This clonotype was recorded many times. The rearrangement joins TRBV7-6 to TRBJ2-3; TRBD1 matches at 8 bases. This CDR3 is 14 amino acids long. Germline lookup yields CDR1 SGHVS and CDR2 FNYEAQ. Trimming removed 8 bases from V and 4 bases from J; junction bases left unmatched: 8. CDR3 nucleotides: TGTGCCAGCGGCGGGACAGGTCCCTCAGATACGCAGTATTTT. Translated, it gives CASGGTGPSDTQYF. Full variable domain (outside the CDR3, taken from reference TRBV7-6 and TRBJ2-3): GAGVSQSPRYKVTKRGQDVALRCDPISGHVSLYWYRQALGQGPEFLTYFNYEAQQDKSGLPNDRFSAERPEGSISTLTIQRTEQRDSAMYRCASGGTGPSDTQYFGPGTRLTVL.

The rearrangement uses TRBV2 and TRBJ2-7, with TRBD1 identical over 10 bases. J lost 5 bases, V lost 7 bases, and 8 bases had no gene match. CDR1 and CDR2 from the germline V gene are SNHLY and FYNNEI. The CDR3 is 14 residues long. The CDR3 nucleotides read TGTGCCAGCATCACGACAGGGGGCTTGGACGAGCAGTACTTC. Encoded protein: CASITTGGLDEQYF.

The CDR3 spells CASSPGGEQFF. In DNA form, the CDR3 reads TGTGCCAGCAGCCCGGGGGGTGAGCAGTTCTTC. This rearrangement joins TRBV9 to TRBJ2-1, with 7 bases aligning to TRBD2. Germline loops: CDR1 SGDLS, CDR2 YYNGEE. The CDR3 sequence is 11 residues long. Trimming took 4 bases from V and 9 from J; bases not matched to a gene: 1.

Only a few counts were recorded for this clonotype. This chain connects TRBV6-2 or TRBV6-3 to TRBJ2-4; D is possibly TRBD1 (6 bases). The V gene's germline CDR1 is MNHEY and CDR2 SVGEGT. Trimming removed 0 bases from V and 9 bases from J, with 12 bases in between. The CDR3 contains 14 residues. The CDR3, as DNA: TGTGCCAGCAGTTACTCGGCAGGGGTTGGCATTCAGTACTTC. This gives the protein CASSYSAGVGIQYF.

In this sample, this clonotype turned up many times. This chain uses TRBV11-2 with TRBJ2-3; 11 bases map to TRBD2. Trimming took 1 base from V and 2 from J; bases not matched to a gene: 5. The CDR3 is 17 amino acids. The germline gives CDR1 SGHAT, CDR2 FQNNGV. This chain's CDR3 is CASSLARLAGNTDTQYF. The CDR3 region has the DNA TGTGCCAGCAGCTTAGCCCGACTAGCGGGGAACACAGATACGCAGTATTTT.

CDR3 in DNA: TGTGCCAGCTCCCGGGGCGCAACTAATGAAAAACTGTTTTTT. It translates to CASSRGATNEKLFF. This sequence joins TRBV7-8 and TRBJ1-4, with D maybe TRBD1 (5 bases). V dropped 8 bases and J dropped 0 bases, with 10 bases sitting between them. CDR3 size: 14 residues. Looked up from germline, CDR1 is SGHVS and CDR2 is FQNEAQ.

The table lists this clonotype with a few counts. The chain couples TRBV7-9 to TRBJ2-1; D remains unclear. V lost 2 bases, J lost 3 bases, and 8 bases lay in between. The CDR3 loop spans 14 amino acids. Germline V gives CDR1 SEHNR, CDR2 FQNEAQ (reference sequence). DNA for the CDR3: TGTGCCAGCAGCTTACCGGACCTCTACAATGAGCAGTTCTTC. The encoded protein is CASSLPDLYNEQFF.

This clonotype was seen at least ten times. The rearrangement links TRBV19 to TRBJ1-3, with D perhaps TRBD1 (6 bases). The CDR3 length is 15 residues. Trimming cost V 6 bases and J 0 bases, with 12 bases left between them. The germline CDR1 and CDR2 sequences are LNHDA and SQIVND (reference sequence). CDR3 sequence: CASRYTGSSGNTIYF. The CDR3 DNA is TGTGCCAGTAGATACACAGGGAGCTCTGGAAACACCATATATTTT.

This clonotype showed up many times. CDR3 in DNA: TGTGCCAGCAGTTTGGTGGACTACGAGCAGTACTTC. Translating gives CASSLVDYEQYF. This rearrangement joins TRBV12-3 or TRBV12-4 to TRBJ2-7; D is uncertain. The length of the CDR3 is 12 residues. V lost 3 bases to trimming and J lost 3 bases, with 6 bases between them.